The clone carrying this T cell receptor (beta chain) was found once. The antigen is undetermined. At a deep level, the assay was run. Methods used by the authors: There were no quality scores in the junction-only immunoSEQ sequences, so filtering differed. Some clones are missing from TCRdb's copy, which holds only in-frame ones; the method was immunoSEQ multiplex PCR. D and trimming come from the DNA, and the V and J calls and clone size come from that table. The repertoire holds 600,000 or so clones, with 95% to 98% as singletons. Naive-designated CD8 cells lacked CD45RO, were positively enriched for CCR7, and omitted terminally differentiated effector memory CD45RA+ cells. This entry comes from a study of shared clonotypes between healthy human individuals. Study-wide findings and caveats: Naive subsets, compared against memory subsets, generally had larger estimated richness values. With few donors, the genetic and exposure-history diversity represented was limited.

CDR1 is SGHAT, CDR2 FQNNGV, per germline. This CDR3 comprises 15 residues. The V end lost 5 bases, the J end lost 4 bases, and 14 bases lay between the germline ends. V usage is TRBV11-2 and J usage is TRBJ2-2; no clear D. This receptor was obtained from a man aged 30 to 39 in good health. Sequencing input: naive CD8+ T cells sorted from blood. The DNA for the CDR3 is TGTGCCAGCAGCGCTTTGGGGTTGGGCACCGGGGAGCTGTTTTTT. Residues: CASSALGLGTGELFF.